These 7 T cell receptor beta chains were sequenced from one sample in a study of OX40 agonist ivuxolimab in advanced cancers. The receptor library was made with the immunoSEQ multiplex PCR assay. What TCRdb holds here is the immuneACCESS table cut down to in-frame rearrangements. Part of the clones is not present; checked against another copy, under half of the missing clones reflect an unresolved V gene, and the others are unexplained. The sample data list around 45,000 clones, and about nine tenths of these were observed just once. Roughly 6% of the sample belongs to the ten largest clones. The sequencing here drew on CD4+ or CD8+ T cells sorted from blood, taken in a trial of the OX40 agonist ivuxolimab. The receptors come from an adult with an advanced solid tumor such as melanoma, head and neck, liver or kidney cancer.

The rearrangement links TRBV5-4 to TRBJ2-3, with a tentative D call TRBD2 (5 bases). The V and J ends lost 2 bases and 5 bases respectively, with 18 bases between them. CDR1 is SGHNT, CDR2 YYREEE, per germline (reference sequence). This CDR3 contains 16 residues. This CDR3 is CASSFSVRDAGDTQYF. As DNA, the CDR3 is TGTGCCAGCAGCTTTAGCGTCCGGGATGCAGGAGATACGCAGTATTTT.

The chain links TRBV7-2 to TRBJ2-1; 10 bases align to TRBD2. The CDR3 runs 16 residues. Germline CDR1 SGHTA, CDR2 FQGNSA. V shed 0 bases and J 4 bases; nucleotides not matched to a gene: 3. The CDR3 region is CASSLALAGVYNEQFF. The CDR3 bases are TGTGCCAGCAGCTTAGCTCTAGCGGGGGTTTACAATGAGCAGTTCTTC.

This chain uses TRBV10-1 with TRBJ1-5, with 12 bases matching TRBD1. CDR1 is WNHNN and CDR2 is SYGVQD in the germline V gene (reference sequence). CDR3 length: 20 amino acids. After removal of 9 bases from V and 0 bases from J, the junction contained 18 bases not matched to a gene. The CDR3 reads CASSRDRGRMVHGSNQPQHF. CDR3 bases: TGCGCCAGTTCCCGGGACAGGGGGCGAATGGTCCATGGTAGCAATCAGCCCCAGCATTTT.

This chain links TRBV9 with TRBJ2-2; TRBD1 might be the D (6 bases). The germline V gene has CDR1 SGDLS and CDR2 YYNGEE. The CDR3 spans 13 residues. V lost 5 bases and J 5 bases, leaving 10 bases between the germline ends. CDR3 sequence reads: CASRAGETGELFF. CDR3 sequence (DNA): TGTGCCAGCAGGGCAGGGGAGACCGGGGAGCTGTTTTTT.

The chain carries TRBV7-8 and TRBJ2-1; possible D gene TRBD1, 6 bases. CDR1 is SGHVS and CDR2 is FQNEAQ in the germline V gene. Trimming stripped 5 bases from V and 8 bases from J, with 13 bases between. The CDR3 extends over 13 amino acids. DNA of the CDR3: TGTGCCAGCAGCGTCCAGGGGATGGATGAGCAGTTCTTC. Residues: CASSVQGMDEQFF.

This chain links TRBV7-6 with TRBJ2-7; D not certain. Germline V gene data show CDR1 as SGHVS and CDR2 as FNYEAQ. With 1 base removed from V and 5 bases from J, the gap between germline ends came to 6 bases. This CDR3 region has 12 residues. CDR3 DNA: TGTGCCAGCAGCTTAGGCGCGGACGAGCAGTACTTC. Translating gives CASSLGADEQYF.

The genes are TRBV10-2 and TRBJ1-2, with 12 bases fitting TRBD1. The CDR3 is 17 amino acids. The germline gives CDR1 WSHSY, CDR2 SAAADI. Losses at the gene ends were 4 bases for V and 3 bases for J; bases not matched to a gene: 9. This chain's CDR3 is CASSGDRGQKLDYGYTF. CDR3 DNA: TGCGCCAGCAGTGGGGACAGGGGGCAAAAGTTAGACTATGGCTACACCTTC.